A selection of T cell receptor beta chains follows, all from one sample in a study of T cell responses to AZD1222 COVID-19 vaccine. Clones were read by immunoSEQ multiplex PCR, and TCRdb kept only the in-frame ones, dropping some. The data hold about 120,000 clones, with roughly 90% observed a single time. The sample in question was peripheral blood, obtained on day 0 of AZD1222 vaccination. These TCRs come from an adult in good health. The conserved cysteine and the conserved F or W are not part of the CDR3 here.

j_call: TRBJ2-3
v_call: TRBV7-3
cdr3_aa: ASSLGGGLSTDTQY

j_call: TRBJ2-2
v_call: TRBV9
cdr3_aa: ASSVAKGWTAAGTGELF

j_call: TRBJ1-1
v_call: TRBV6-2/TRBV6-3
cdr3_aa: ASSSTGRTEAF

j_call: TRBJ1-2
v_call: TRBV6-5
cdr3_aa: ASRRGLGLYGYT

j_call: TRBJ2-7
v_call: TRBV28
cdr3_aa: ASTRRNSYEQY

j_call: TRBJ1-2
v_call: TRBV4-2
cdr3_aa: ASSQDWGTSYGYT

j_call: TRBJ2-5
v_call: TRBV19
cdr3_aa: ASSTGLRETQY

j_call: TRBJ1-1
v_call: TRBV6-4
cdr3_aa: ASSDRDSTEAF

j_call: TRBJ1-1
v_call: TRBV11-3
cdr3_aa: ASSLGGASGTEAF

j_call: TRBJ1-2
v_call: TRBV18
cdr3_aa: ASSLHRDGGYT

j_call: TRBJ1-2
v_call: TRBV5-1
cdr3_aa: ASSLATGVVGNGYT

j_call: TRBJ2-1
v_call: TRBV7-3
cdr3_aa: ASSSELSGGRHNEQF

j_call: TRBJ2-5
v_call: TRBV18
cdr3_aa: ASSPPGETQY

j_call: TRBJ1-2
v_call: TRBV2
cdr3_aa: ASSESRSYGYT